This T cell receptor beta chain was identified during a study of blood T cell repertoires in COVID-19. Study as a whole: Donors in the United States, Italy and Spain gave samples during acute or convalescent COVID-19.

Repertoires were generated with immunoSEQ multiplex PCR, while TCRdb's copy carries only in-frame clones and drops some. This sample has under 400,000 clones, with 88% found just once. Exposed volunteers were people who met a COVID-19 case within 2 weeks before study entry. Sequenced: PBMCs or T cells enriched from blood (not recorded which). The TCR was taken from a woman in her twenties or thirties who had been exposed to COVID-19.

The CDR3 spells CASSPGLNVDTQYF. DNA of the CDR3: TGTGCCAGCAGTCCTGGGCTAAACGTGGATACGCAGTATTTT. The chain combines TRBV6-5 with TRBJ2-3, with D unclear. The CDR3 is made up of 14 amino acids. Trimming cost V 5 bases and J 6 bases, with 15 bases left between them. CDR1 is MNHEY, CDR2 SVGAGI, per germline.